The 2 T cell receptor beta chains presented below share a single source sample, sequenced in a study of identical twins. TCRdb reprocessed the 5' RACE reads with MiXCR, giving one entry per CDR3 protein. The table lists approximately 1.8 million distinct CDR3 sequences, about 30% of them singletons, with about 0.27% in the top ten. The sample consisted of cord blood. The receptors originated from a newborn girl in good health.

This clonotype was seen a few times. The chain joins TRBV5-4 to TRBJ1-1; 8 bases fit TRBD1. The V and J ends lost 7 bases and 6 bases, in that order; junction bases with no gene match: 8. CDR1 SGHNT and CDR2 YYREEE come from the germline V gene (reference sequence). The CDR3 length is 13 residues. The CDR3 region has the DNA TGTGCCAGCGGAGACAGGGGAGGGTCTGAAGCTTTCTTT. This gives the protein CASGDRGGSEAFF.

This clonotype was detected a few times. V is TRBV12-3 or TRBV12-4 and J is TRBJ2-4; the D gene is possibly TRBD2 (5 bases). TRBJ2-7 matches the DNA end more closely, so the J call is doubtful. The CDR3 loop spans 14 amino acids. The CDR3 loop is CASSSVTTSYEQYF. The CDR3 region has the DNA TGTGCCAGCAGTTCAGTGACTACCAGCTACGAGCAGTACTTC.